Each of the 22 T cell receptor beta chains below was sequenced from the same sample in a study of T cells in Graves' hyperthyroidism and ophthalmopathy. Amplification targeted TCR beta CDR3 regions from RNA transcripts. RT-PCR in the first round (using the HTBI primer set) targeted the TCR CDR3. TCRdb itself ran the multiplex PCR reads through MiXCR, one entry per CDR3 protein. This table holds about 290,000 distinct CDR3 sequences, around a fifth found once. What was sequenced was blood. The receptors stem from a man aged 50 to 59 with Graves' ophthalmopathy.

The chain links TRBV28 to TRBJ2-6; D gene unclear. Deletions cut 6 bases from V and 4 bases from J, with 19 bases between. CDR1 is MDHEN and CDR2 is SYDVKM in the germline V gene. This CDR3 is 17 amino acids long. The CDR3 spells CASSSLEPGEGANVLTF. The CDR3 coding sequence is TGTGCCAGCAGCTCCCTGGAGCCGGGCGAAGGGGCCAACGTCCTGACTTTC.

The chain has TRBV15 and TRBJ2-2, with D perhaps matching TRBD1 (8 bases). Per the germline V gene, CDR1 is LNHNV and CDR2 is YYDKDF (reference sequence). The CDR3 totals 14 residues. V was trimmed by 9 bases and J by 5 bases, leaving 16 bases between them. In DNA, the CDR3 is TGTGCCACGTCAGACAGGGGAGGGACCGGGGAGCTGTTTTTT. Encoded protein: CATSDRGGTGELFF.

This clonotype was counted once. The CDR3: CASSFWLGGGELFF. DNA for the CDR3: TGTGCCAGCAGCTTCTGGCTTGGAGGAGGGGAGCTGTTTTTT. The chain links TRBV14 to TRBJ2-2, with a weak D call TRBD2 (5 bases). CDR1 is SGHDN, CDR2 FVKESK, per germline. This CDR3 is built from 14 residues. Trimming cost V 5 bases and J 8 bases, with 15 bases left between them.

For this clonotype: Just one base apart from a much larger clone, this may be a read error. This rearrangement joins TRBV28 to TRBJ2-3, with 11 bases lining up with TRBD2. CDR3 length: 16 residues. In germline, CDR1 is MDHEN, CDR2 SYDVKM. CDR3 protein: CASSTPGLADKDTQFF. CDR3 DNA: TGTGCCAGCAGTACCCCGGGACTAGCGGACAAGGATACGCAGTTTTTT.

The chain couples TRBV4-1 to TRBJ1-5; no definite D call. V was cut by 0 bases and J by 7 bases, with 10 bases left in between. The CDR3 is 14 amino acids. Germline V gene sequence: CDR1 MGHRA, CDR2 YSYEKL. The CDR3 coding sequence is TGCGCCAGCAGCCAAGACAGCGATGGGCAGCCCCAGCATTTT. Its protein is CASSQDSDGQPQHF.

This clonotype was seen many times. The chain has TRBV14 and TRBJ2-1; D tentatively fits TRBD1 or TRBD2 (5 bases each). Trimming stripped 0 bases from V and 12 bases from J, with 12 bases between. Germline-derived CDR1 and CDR2 are SGHDN and FVKESK. This CDR3 is 13 amino acids long. The CDR3 loop is CASSQDGRGAQFF. CDR3 in DNA: TGTGCCAGCAGCCAAGATGGTCGAGGGGCGCAGTTCTTC. Together with reference TRBV14 and TRBJ2-1, the CDR3 gives the full variable domain: EAGVTQFPSHSVIEKGQTVTLRCDPISGHDNLYWYRRVMGKEIKFLLHFVKESKQDESGMPNNRFLAERTGGTYSTLKVQPAELEDSGVYFCASSQDGRGAQFFGPGTRLTVL.

The rearrangement uses TRBV5-1 and TRBJ2-7, with 11 bases that match TRBD1. The length of the CDR3 is 14 residues. Germline assignment: CDR1 SGHRS and CDR2 YFSETQ. J gave up 7 bases and V 4 bases, and 7 bases lay outside the gene matches. This CDR3 reads CASSPGQGAEEQYF. In DNA form, the CDR3 reads TGCGCCAGCAGCCCTGGACAGGGGGCGGAGGAGCAGTACTTC.

In this sample, this clonotype turned up a few times. The DNA for the CDR3 is TGTGCCAGCAGCCCCCCCGGGGTAGGGAATTCACCCCTCCACTTT. Protein sequence: CASSPPGVGNSPLHF. The genes are TRBV14 and TRBJ1-6; D gene unclear. This CDR3 is 15 amino acids long. CDR1 SGHDN and CDR2 FVKESK come from the germline V gene. V lost 4 bases and J lost 7, with 14 bases in between.

This clonotype showed up just a few times. This chain connects TRBV14 to TRBJ2-3; perhaps TRBD1 as D (6 bases). The CDR3 contains 15 residues. CDR1 is SGHDN, CDR2 FVKESK, per germline. The V and J ends lost 4 bases and 2 bases respectively, with 13 bases between them. The CDR3 protein is CASSLHDRITDTQYF. The CDR3 DNA reads TGTGCCAGCAGCCTCCACGACAGGATCACAGATACGCAGTATTTT.

This clonotype appeared many times. The V and J genes are TRBV2 and TRBJ2-7; D is ambiguous. Germline V CDR1 and CDR2: SNHLY, FYNNEI. V dropped 1 base and J dropped 0 bases, with 13 bases sitting between them. This CDR3 contains 16 residues. DNA for the CDR3: TGTGCCAGCAGTGAAGACCCGCATACCCTCTCCTACGAGCAGTACTTC. It yields the protein CASSEDPHTLSYEQYF.

This clonotype was recorded at least ten times. The chain is built from TRBV5-1 and TRBJ2-7, with 9 bases identical to TRBD1. Unmatched junction bases numbered 5, after V lost 4 bases and J lost 0 bases. Germline assignment: CDR1 SGHRS and CDR2 YFSETQ. The CDR3 consists of 15 residues. The CDR3 here is CASSLGTGSSYEQYF. CDR3 DNA: TGCGCCAGCAGCCTTGGGACAGGGAGCTCCTACGAGCAGTACTTC. The entire variable domain, with the rest obtained from reference TRBV5-1 and TRBJ2-7, is as follows: KAGVTQTPRYLIKTRGQQVTLSCSPISGHRSVSWYQQTPGQGLQFLFEYFSETQRNKGNFPGRFSGRQFSNSRSEMNVSTLELGDSALYLCASSLGTGSSYEQYFGPGTRLTVT.

V gene TRBV5-1 combines with J gene TRBJ1-6; 8 bases are shared with TRBD1. The ends lost 4 bases at V and 7 bases at J; junction bases unmatched: 10. The CDR3 is 16 residues long. Per the germline V gene, CDR1 is SGHRS and CDR2 is YFSETQ. The chain's CDR3 is CASSQTGQGTNSPLHF. The CDR3 DNA reads as TGCGCCAGCAGCCAGACCGGACAGGGAACCAATTCACCCCTCCACTTT.

This rearrangement joins TRBV7-6 to TRBJ2-2, with 10 bases lining up with TRBD2. Germline V gene lookup returns CDR1 SGHVS and CDR2 FNYEAQ. Trimming at V came to 2 bases and at J to 11 bases, leaving 8 bases not matched to a gene. The CDR3 has 15 residues. In DNA form, the CDR3 reads TGTGCCAGCAGCTTAAGGTCTAGCGGGAGTAAAGAGCTGTTTTTT. Translating it yields CASSLRSSGSKELFF.

This clonotype was detected many times. In DNA, the CDR3 is TGTGCCAGCAGTGAAGGACGGTTCTATGGCTACACCTTC. Translating it yields CASSEGRFYGYTF. The chain carries TRBV2 and TRBJ1-2; no firm D call. There are 13 residues in the CDR3. Germline assignment: CDR1 SNHLY and CDR2 FYNNEI. The germline V and J ends were trimmed by 1 base and 4 bases, with 7 bases remaining between them.

The CDR3 here is CASKPQREGEQYF. CDR3 sequence (DNA): TGTGCCAGCAAACCCCAGCGGGAGGGCGAGCAGTACTTC. V usage is TRBV7-2 and J usage is TRBJ2-7, with 10 nucleotides matching TRBD2. Germline V lookup: CDR1 SGHTA, CDR2 FQGNSA. Trimming removed 7 bases from V and 6 bases from J; junction bases left unmatched: 6. This CDR3 region has 13 residues.

In the case of this clonotype: Possible read error: a much larger clone is one base away. The V call is TRBV6-2 or TRBV6-3, the J call TRBJ2-5, with D tentatively TRBD1 or TRBD2 (5 bases each). The germline CDR1 and CDR2 sequences are MNHEY and SVGEGT. This CDR3 has 13 residues. The CDR3 nucleotides read TGTGCCAGCATGGACACCAATCTGGGGACCCAGTGCTTC. Amino acid sequence: CASMDTNLGTQCF.

This clonotype was seen repeatedly, ten times or more. The chain couples TRBV13 to TRBJ2-1; 11 bases align to TRBD2. V was pared by 4 bases and J by 10 bases, with 9 bases of the junction left unmatched. The CDR3 is 15 amino acids. The germline V gene encodes CDR1 PRHDT and CDR2 FYEKMQ (reference sequence). The CDR3 region is CASSSLLAGGEEQFF. The DNA of the CDR3 is TGTGCCAGCAGCTCCCTCCTAGCGGGAGGTGAGGAGCAGTTCTTC.

V gene TRBV6-5 combines with J gene TRBJ1-2, with TRBD1 as a possible D gene (6 bases). Germline assignment: CDR1 MNHEY and CDR2 SVGAGI. Trimming took 0 bases from V and 2 from J, leaving 10 bases between them. The CDR3 totals 15 residues. The chain's CDR3 is CASSYSGDTNYGYTF. CDR3 DNA sequence: TGTGCCAGCAGTTACTCTGGGGACACCAACTATGGCTACACCTTC.

This chain uses TRBV29-1 with TRBJ2-1; D is perhaps TRBD1 (5 bases). CDR1 and CDR2 (germline): SQVTM, ANQGSEA. The CDR3 is 14 amino acids. V dropped 0 bases and J dropped 5 bases, with 11 bases sitting between them. CDR3 DNA sequence: TGCAGCGTTGAAGAAGGGGCGAGAGACAATGAGCAGTTCTTC. It is translated as CSVEEGARDNEQFF.

CDR3 in DNA: TGTGCCAGCAGTTACGACGGCTACAATGAGCAGTTCTTC. It translates to CASSYDGYNEQFF. V and J are TRBV6-6 and TRBJ2-1; D gene ambiguous. Germline values: CDR1 MNHNY, CDR2 SVGAGI (reference sequence). Trimming stripped 2 bases from V and 3 bases from J, with 5 bases between. The CDR3 loop spans 13 amino acids.

V gene TRBV5-1 combines with J gene TRBJ2-1; 9 bases align to TRBD2. The CDR3 is 15 amino acids. V lost 4 bases and J lost 2; bases outside the gene matches: 4. Germline CDR1 is SGHRS and CDR2 is YFSETQ. The CDR3 reads CASSMEREAYNEQFF. For the CDR3, the DNA is TGCGCCAGCAGCATGGAGCGGGAGGCCTACAATGAGCAGTTCTTC.

The J gene is TRBJ1-1, the V gene TRBV24-1; tentative D call: TRBD1 (6 bases). The CDR3 length is 15 residues. CDR1 is KGHDR, CDR2 SFDVKD, per germline. V lost 3 bases to trimming and J lost 6 bases, with 16 bases between them. As DNA, the CDR3 is TGTGCCACCAGTGATGCATCAGGGGCGCTGGCTGAAGCTTTCTTT. Protein product: CATSDASGALAEAFF.